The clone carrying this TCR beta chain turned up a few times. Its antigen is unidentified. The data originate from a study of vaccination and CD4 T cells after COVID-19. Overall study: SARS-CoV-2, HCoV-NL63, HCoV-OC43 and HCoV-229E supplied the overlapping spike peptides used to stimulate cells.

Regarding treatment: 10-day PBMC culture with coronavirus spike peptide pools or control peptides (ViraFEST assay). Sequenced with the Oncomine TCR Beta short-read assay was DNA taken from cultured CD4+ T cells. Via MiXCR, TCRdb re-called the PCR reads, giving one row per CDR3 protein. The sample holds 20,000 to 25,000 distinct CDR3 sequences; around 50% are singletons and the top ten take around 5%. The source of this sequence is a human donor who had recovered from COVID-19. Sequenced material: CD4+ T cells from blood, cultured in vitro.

The CDR3 DNA reads as TGTGCCACCAGCAGCTCTCGGGGAACAGGGGGCAATCAGCCCCAGCATTTT. It specifies CATSSSRGTGGNQPQHF. This chain uses TRBV15 with TRBJ1-5; 7 positions agree with TRBD1. The CDR3 is 17 amino acids. CDR1 LNHNV and CDR2 YYDKDF come from the germline V gene (reference sequence). The trim removed 3 bases at V and 2 bases at J, leaving 10 bases unmatched.